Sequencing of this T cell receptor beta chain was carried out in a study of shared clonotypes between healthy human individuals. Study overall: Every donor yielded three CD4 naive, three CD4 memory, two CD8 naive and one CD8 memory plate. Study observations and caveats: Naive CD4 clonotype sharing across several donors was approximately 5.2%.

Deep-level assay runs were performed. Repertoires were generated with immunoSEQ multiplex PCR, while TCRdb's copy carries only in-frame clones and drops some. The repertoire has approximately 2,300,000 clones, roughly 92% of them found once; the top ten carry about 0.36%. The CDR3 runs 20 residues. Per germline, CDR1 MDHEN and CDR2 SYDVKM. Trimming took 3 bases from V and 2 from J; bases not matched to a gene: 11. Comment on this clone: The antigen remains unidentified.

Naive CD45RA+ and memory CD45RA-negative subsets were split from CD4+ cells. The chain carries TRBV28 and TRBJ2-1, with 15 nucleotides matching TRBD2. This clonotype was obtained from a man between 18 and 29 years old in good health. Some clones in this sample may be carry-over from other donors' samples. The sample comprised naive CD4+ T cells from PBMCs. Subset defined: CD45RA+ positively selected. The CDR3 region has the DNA TGTGCCAGCAGTTTCCCCACTGGGACTAGCGGGAGGTCCCCCTACAATGAGCAGTTCTTC. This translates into CASSFPTGTSGRSPYNEQFF. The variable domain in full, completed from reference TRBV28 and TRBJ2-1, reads DVKVTQSSRYLVKRTGEKVFLECVQDMDHENMFWYRQDPGLGLRLIYFSYDVKMKEKGDIPEGYSVSREKKERFSLILESASTNQTSMYLCASSFPTGTSGRSPYNEQFFGPGTRLTVL.